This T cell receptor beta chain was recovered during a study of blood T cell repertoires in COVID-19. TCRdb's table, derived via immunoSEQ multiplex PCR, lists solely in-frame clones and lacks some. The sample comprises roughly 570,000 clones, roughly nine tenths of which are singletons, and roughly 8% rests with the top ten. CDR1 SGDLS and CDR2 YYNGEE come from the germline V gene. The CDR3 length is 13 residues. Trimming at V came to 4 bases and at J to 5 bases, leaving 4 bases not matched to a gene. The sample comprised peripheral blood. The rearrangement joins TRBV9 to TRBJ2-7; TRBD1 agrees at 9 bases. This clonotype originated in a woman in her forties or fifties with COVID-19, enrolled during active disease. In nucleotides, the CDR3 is TGTGCCAGCAGCCAACGACAGGGGGACGAGCAGTACTTC. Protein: CASSQRQGDEQYF.